This paragraph covers one T cell receptor beta chain sequence. The CDR3 extends over 15 amino acids. V was shortened by 1 base and J by 5 bases, with 9 bases between the two germline ends. Germline values: CDR1 SGHVS, CDR2 FNYEAQ. The entry originates in a study of graft-versus-host responses after intestinal transplantation. As for the study in general: Every transplant recipient was induced with anti-thymocyte globulin, then maintained on tacrolimus and steroids for 2 to 3 years.

Only in-frame clones appear in the TCRdb table, and some are missing; sequencing was by immunoSEQ multiplex PCR. The top ten clones hold approximately 4.9% of a sample with tens of thousands of clones, roughly 89% of them seen once. The specimen was PBMCs, collected around 65 days after intestinal transplantation. The J gene is TRBJ2-6, the V gene TRBV7-6; D is uncertain. This TCR derives from a human patient who received an intestinal transplant, so some T cells may come from the graft donor. CDR3 in DNA: TGTGCCAGCAGCTTAGGGGGTAACAGGGCCAACGTCCTGACTTTC. This codes for CASSLGGNRANVLTF.